This T cell receptor (beta chain) came from a study of OX40 agonist ivuxolimab in advanced cancers. This clone occurred once. The method was immunoSEQ multiplex PCR; TCRdb's version includes in-frame clones alone and lacks a portion of them. The sample lists over 55,000 clones, 65% to 90% occurring once. The CDR3 has 17 amino acids. Germline lookup yields CDR1 SGDLS and CDR2 YYNGEE. V gave up 1 base and J gave up 5 bases; unmatched junction bases: 7. Sequences were derived from CD4+ or CD8+ T cells sorted from blood, sampled in a trial of the OX40 agonist ivuxolimab. This chain joins TRBV9 and TRBJ2-5; 14 bases align to TRBD2. The receptor comes from an adult with an advanced solid tumor such as melanoma, head and neck, liver or kidney cancer. DNA for the CDR3: TGTGCCAGCAGCGTACGAAGCTGGACTAGCGGGAGGGAGACCCAGTACTTC. It translates to CASSVRSWTSGRETQYF.